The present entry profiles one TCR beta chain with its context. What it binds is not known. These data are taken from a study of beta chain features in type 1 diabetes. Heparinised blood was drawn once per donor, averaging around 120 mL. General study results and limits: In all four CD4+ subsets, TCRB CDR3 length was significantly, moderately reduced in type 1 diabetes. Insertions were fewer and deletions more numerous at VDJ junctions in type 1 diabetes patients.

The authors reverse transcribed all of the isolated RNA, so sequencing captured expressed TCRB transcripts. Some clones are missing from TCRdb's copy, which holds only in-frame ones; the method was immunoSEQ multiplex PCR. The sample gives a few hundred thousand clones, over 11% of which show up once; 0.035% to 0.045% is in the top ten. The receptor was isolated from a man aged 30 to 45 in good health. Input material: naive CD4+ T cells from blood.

CDR3 in DNA: TGTGCCAGCAGCGGTCAGGATTCCCTTAGGTCAGATACGCAGTATTTT. Amino acids: CASSGQDSLRSDTQYF. The chain uses TRBV9 and TRBJ2-3; D unresolved. Germline V gene data show CDR1 as SGDLS and CDR2 as YYNGEE. CDR3 length equals 16 residues. V was pared by 3 bases and J by 4 bases, with 18 bases between.